The 29 T cell receptor beta chains below come from one sample, sequenced in a study of siplizumab effects on memory and regulatory T cells. Sequencing used immunoSEQ multiplex PCR; TCRdb keeps in-frame clones, though not all of them. The sample records approximately 60,000 clones, 79% being singletons. Sequences were obtained from memory CD4+ T cells sorted from blood. The receptors stem from a human donor in good health.

The genes are TRBV9 and TRBJ1-2; no clear D gene. CDR3 length: 12 residues. Trimming removed 7 bases at V and 4 bases at J, with 11 bases between. The germline V gene encodes CDR1 SGDLS and CDR2 YYNGEE. CDR3 in amino acids: CASEDGLYGYTF. CDR3 DNA sequence: TGTGCCAGCGAGGACGGGCTCTATGGCTACACCTTC.

The chain carries TRBV6-5 and TRBJ1-4; D is unclear. This CDR3 has 13 residues. The ends were cut back, 0 bases at V and 8 bases at J, with 7 bases in the middle. CDR1 is MNHEY and CDR2 is SVGAGI in the germline V gene. DNA for the CDR3: TGTGCCAGCAGTTACTCGAGAAGGGAAAAACTGTTTTTT. It translates to CASSYSRREKLFF.

The chain joins TRBV27 to TRBJ1-2, with D possibly being TRBD1 (6 bases). Germline V gene lookup returns CDR1 MNHEY and CDR2 SMNVEV (reference sequence). The V end was cut by 6 bases, the J end by 8 bases, with 19 bases between. This CDR3 has 14 residues. The CDR3 protein is CASRRTEGNGGYTF. The CDR3 region has the DNA TGTGCCAGCAGGCGGACAGAGGGGAACGGCGGCTACACCTTC.

This chain joins TRBV6-5 and TRBJ2-1, with TRBD2 matching over 14 bases. The CDR3 runs to 15 residues. J lost 7 bases, V lost 7 bases, and 6 bases had no gene match. The germline V gene has CDR1 MNHEY and CDR2 SVGAGI. The CDR3 spells CASKRLAGGANEQFF. CDR3 DNA: TGTGCCAGCAAACGACTAGCGGGGGGGGCTAATGAGCAGTTCTTC.

This chain links TRBV2 with TRBJ1-5; D gene unclear. Germline V CDR1 and CDR2: SNHLY, FYNNEI. This CDR3 spans 13 amino acids. Trimming removed 7 bases at V and 2 bases at J, with 9 bases between. The CDR3 spells CASKRYGNQPQHF. Written as DNA, the CDR3 is TGTGCCAGCAAGAGGTACGGCAATCAGCCCCAGCATTTT.

The V gene is TRBV5-1, the J gene TRBJ1-2; D is uncertain. The CDR3 has 14 amino acids. V was shortened by 4 bases and J by 0 bases, with 10 bases between the two germline ends. Germline CDR1 SGHRS, CDR2 YFSETQ. The CDR3 spells CASSPSDANYGYTF. DNA of the CDR3: TGCGCCAGCAGCCCGTCGGACGCTAACTATGGCTACACCTTC. Full variable domain (rest looked up from reference TRBV5-1 and TRBJ1-2): KAGVTQTPRYLIKTRGQQVTLSCSPISGHRSVSWYQQTPGQGLQFLFEYFSETQRNKGNFPGRFSGRQFSNSRSEMNVSTLELGDSALYLCASSPSDANYGYTFGSGTRLTVV.

J is TRBJ1-1 and V is TRBV6-5; 7 nucleotides line up with TRBD1. In germline, CDR1 is MNHEY, CDR2 SVGAGI. Losses at the gene ends were 8 bases for V and 3 bases for J; bases not matched to a gene: 12. The CDR3 has 15 residues. CDR3 protein: CASHTSRQGHTEAFF. In DNA form, the CDR3 reads TGTGCCAGCCATACTTCCCGACAGGGTCACACTGAAGCTTTCTTT.

This clone was counted once. The CDR3 loop reads CASSLELSAWGYTF. The CDR3 DNA follows: TGTGCCAGCAGCTTAGAGTTATCGGCCTGGGGCTACACCTTC. This chain joins TRBV7-2 and TRBJ1-2, with D hard to call. The CDR3 sequence is 14 residues long. V lost 1 base to trimming and J lost 8 bases, with 14 bases between them. CDR1 is SGHTA and CDR2 is FQGNSA in the germline V gene.

The chain is built from TRBV7-3 and TRBJ2-1; TRBD2 matches at 9 bases. The length of the CDR3 is 15 residues. Germline V gene sequence: CDR1 SGHTA, CDR2 FQGTGA. V was clipped by 4 bases and J by 4 bases; unmatched bases: 5. The CDR3 region is CASSSSGGWYNEQFF. CDR3 in DNA: TGTGCCAGCAGCTCCAGCGGGGGGTGGTACAATGAGCAGTTCTTC.

J is TRBJ1-5 and V is TRBV18; 9 nucleotides match TRBD1. The CDR3 runs to 17 residues. Germline values: CDR1 KGHSH, CDR2 LQKENI. The trim removed 3 bases at V and 4 bases at J, leaving 10 bases unmatched. Here the CDR3 reads CASSPQTSTGGNQPQHF. DNA of the CDR3: TGTGCCAGCTCACCTCAAACCTCGACAGGGGGTAATCAGCCCCAGCATTTT. The full variable domain, with the rest looked up from reference TRBV18 and TRBJ1-5, is NAGVMQNPRHLVRRRGQEARLRCSPMKGHSHVYWYRQLPEEGLKFMVYLQKENIIDESGMPKERFSAEFPKEGPSILRIQQVVRGDSAAYFCASSPQTSTGGNQPQHFGDGTRLSIL.

The rearrangement uses TRBV5-4 and TRBJ2-1, with D perhaps matching TRBD1 or TRBD2 (5 bases each). Germline V lookup: CDR1 SGHNT, CDR2 YYREEE (reference sequence). CDR3 length equals 15 residues. Deletions cut 4 bases from V and 6 bases from J, with 17 bases between. The CDR3 spells CASSRRVGVINEQFF. The CDR3 coding sequence is TGTGCCAGCAGCCGCAGGGTCGGGGTGATCAATGAGCAGTTCTTC.

CDR3 loop: CASSEGVNEKLFF. CDR3 in DNA: TGTGCCAGCAGTGAAGGGGTAAATGAAAAACTGTTTTTT. The J gene is TRBJ1-4, the V gene TRBV2, with D hard to call. Germline V gene lookup returns CDR1 SNHLY and CDR2 FYNNEI. The CDR3 covers 13 residues. Deletions cut 1 base from V and 5 bases from J, with 5 bases between. The variable domain in full, with the rest retrieved from reference TRBV2 and TRBJ1-4, is EPEVTQTPSHQVTQMGQEVILRCVPISNHLYFYWYRQILGQKVEFLVSFYNNEISEKSEIFDDQFSVERPDGSNFTLKIRSTKLEDSAMYFCASSEGVNEKLFFGSGTQLSVL.

The CDR3 DNA reads TGTGCCAGCAGCAAGACAGATACGCAGTATTTT. Translating gives CASSKTDTQYF. This sequence joins TRBV7-2 and TRBJ2-3, with no clear D. There are 11 residues in the CDR3. V lost 5 bases to trimming and J lost 3 bases, with 3 bases between them. Germline-derived CDR1 and CDR2 are SGHTA and FQGNSA.

This chain joins TRBV14 and TRBJ2-2; possible D gene TRBD1, 5 bases. CDR3 length: 15 residues. Germline V gene lookup returns CDR1 SGHDN and CDR2 FVKESK. Trimming pared 3 bases from V and 4 bases from J, leaving 12 bases between. The CDR3 DNA is TGTGCCAGCAGCCACCATGACAGTCCCACCGGGGAGCTGTTTTTT. It specifies CASSHHDSPTGELFF. Full variable domain (missing parts from reference TRBV14 and TRBJ2-2): EAGVTQFPSHSVIEKGQTVTLRCDPISGHDNLYWYRRVMGKEIKFLLHFVKESKQDESGMPNNRFLAERTGGTYSTLKVQPAELEDSGVYFCASSHHDSPTGELFFGEGSRLTVL.

V is TRBV7-2 and J is TRBJ2-5; TRBD1 might be the D (6 bases). Trimming removed 5 bases at V and 9 bases at J, with 19 bases between. This CDR3 has 14 residues. The germline V gene has CDR1 SGHTA and CDR2 FQGNSA. The CDR3: CASSGQQFIGAQYF. DNA for the CDR3: TGTGCCAGCAGCGGACAGCAATTCATTGGGGCCCAGTACTTC.

This chain joins TRBV5-4 and TRBJ2-3, with 8 positions matching TRBD1. Germline-derived CDR1 and CDR2 are SGHNT and YYREEE (reference sequence). Germline trimming cut 2 bases from V and 0 bases from J; bases unmatched to any gene: 2. The CDR3 extends over 15 amino acids. CDR3 loop: CASSFRGPSTDTQYF. The CDR3 bases are TGTGCCAGCAGCTTCAGGGGGCCTAGCACAGATACGCAGTATTTT.

The rearrangement links TRBV30 to TRBJ1-4; no reliable D call. Trimming shortened V by 2 bases and J by 5 bases, and 3 bases separated the two germline ends. The CDR3 spans 11 residues. Germline CDR1 GTSNPN, CDR2 SVGIG (reference sequence). CDR3: CAWSRNEKLFF. In nucleotides, the CDR3 is TGTGCCTGGAGTAGAAATGAAAAACTGTTTTTT.

Here the CDR3 DNA reads TGTGCCAGCAGTTTATCCGGGGTAGGGGGATATGGCTACACCTTC. Residues: CASSLSGVGGYGYTF. V gene TRBV27 combines with J gene TRBJ1-2; D perhaps matches TRBD1 (6 bases). This CDR3 is 15 amino acids long. Germline assignment: CDR1 MNHEY and CDR2 SMNVEV (reference sequence). V was cut by 0 bases and J by 5 bases, with 13 bases left in between.

The genes are TRBV7-2 and TRBJ2-5; D is unclear. The CDR3 sequence is 14 residues long. CDR1 and CDR2 (germline): SGHTA, FQGNSA. V was cut by 5 bases and J by 5 bases, with 15 bases left in between. The CDR3 nucleotides are TGTGCCAGCAGCCTTGGGCGCCTTGGGGAGACCCAGTACTTC. Encoded protein: CASSLGRLGETQYF. The whole variable domain, remainder taken from reference TRBV7-2 and TRBJ2-5, is GAGVSQSPSNKVTEKGKDVELRCDPISGHTALYWYRQSLGQGLEFLIYFQGNSAPDKSGLPSDRFSAERTGGSVSTLTIQRTQQEDSAVYLCASSLGRLGETQYFGPGTRLLVL.

This chain joins TRBV5-4 and TRBJ2-4; TRBD2 aligns across 7 bases. There are 17 residues in the CDR3. Germline V CDR1 and CDR2: SGHNT, YYREEE (reference sequence). The V segment lost 0 bases and the J segment 2 bases; nucleotides outside the gene matches: 8. The CDR3 loop is CASSLVGGGVTKNIQYF. CDR3 in DNA: TGTGCCAGCAGCTTGGTTGGTGGGGGGGTGACCAAAAACATTCAGTACTTC.

In nucleotides, the CDR3 is TGTGCCAGCAGCCAAGATTTGGGGGGGGCCTCCTACAATGAGCAGTTCTTC. It translates to CASSQDLGGASYNEQFF. The chain has TRBV4-2 and TRBJ2-1; tentatively, D is TRBD2 (7 bases). Germline lookup yields CDR1 LGHNA and CDR2 YNFKEQ. The CDR3 has 17 amino acids. With 0 bases removed from V and 0 bases from J, the gap between germline ends came to 12 bases.

The J gene is TRBJ2-1, the V gene TRBV12-5; D gene ambiguous. Trimming took off 4 bases at V and 5 bases at J, with 6 bases between the two ends. Germline assignment: CDR1 LGHNT and CDR2 FRNRAP. CDR3 length: 12 residues. The CDR3 protein is CASGSTNNEQFF. Written as DNA, the CDR3 is TGTGCTAGTGGTTCCACCAACAATGAGCAGTTCTTC.

This clone turned up a few times. In DNA form, the CDR3 reads TGCAGCGTTCGACAGACCACTGAAGCTTTCTTT. This translates into CSVRQTTEAFF. This chain links TRBV29-1 with TRBJ1-1; possibly TRBD1 for D (5 bases). Trimming left V 5 bases short and J 4 bases short, with 8 bases between. The CDR3 contains 11 residues. The germline CDR1 and CDR2 sequences are SQVTM and ANQGSEA.

The chain employs TRBV7-8 and TRBJ2-7, with 10 positions matching TRBD1. V lost 1 base, J lost 6 bases, and 6 bases stayed unmatched. This CDR3 contains 15 residues. Per germline, CDR1 SGHVS and CDR2 FQNEAQ. The CDR3 nucleotides are TGTGCCAGCAGCTTAGAGGACAGGGGGTCGGGCGAGCAGTACTTC. It specifies CASSLEDRGSGEQYF.

This rearrangement joins TRBV6-4 to TRBJ2-3; 11 bases match TRBD2. Germline V lookup: CDR1 MRHNA, CDR2 SNTAGT. The CDR3 is 16 residues long. The V and J ends lost 2 bases and 5 bases, in that order; junction bases with no gene match: 6. The CDR3 region has the DNA TGTGCCAGCAGTGACGGGATAGCGGGGGGGCAAGATACGCAGTATTTT. Its translation is CASSDGIAGGQDTQYF.

This clone was observed once. The CDR3 reads CASSALRGSYEQYF. The CDR3 nucleotides are TGTGCCAGCAGTGCGCTCAGGGGTTCCTACGAGCAGTACTTC. The chain is built from TRBV2 and TRBJ2-7, with D perhaps TRBD1 (6 bases). V lost 4 bases and J 1 base, leaving 11 bases between the germline ends. Germline V CDR1 and CDR2: SNHLY, FYNNEI. The CDR3 is 14 amino acids.

This chain uses TRBV30 with TRBJ2-7, with D perhaps TRBD1 or TRBD2 (6 bases each). V was shortened by 2 bases and J by 4 bases, with 9 bases between the two germline ends. Germline V CDR1 and CDR2: GTSNPN, SVGIG (reference sequence). The CDR3 extends over 12 amino acids. CDR3 in amino acids: CAWSTGRYEQYF. The CDR3 coding sequence is TGTGCCTGGAGTACAGGGAGGTACGAGCAGTACTTC.

This clone was found once. The chain uses TRBV7-9 and TRBJ2-1; D possibly uses TRBD1 or TRBD2 (5 bases each). Trimming removed 7 bases at V and 8 bases at J, with 12 bases between. The length of the CDR3 is 12 residues. Germline CDR1 and CDR2: SEHNR and FQNEAQ (reference sequence). The CDR3 region is CASIGTGDEQFF. The CDR3 DNA sequence: TGTGCCAGCATCGGGACCGGCGATGAGCAGTTCTTC. The full variable domain, rest sourced from reference TRBV7-9 and TRBJ2-1, is DTGVSQNPRHKITKRGQNVTFRCDPISEHNRLYWYRQTLGQGPEFLTYFQNEAQLEKSRLLSDRFSAERPKGSFSTLEIQRTEQGDSAMYLCASIGTGDEQFFGPGTRLTVL.

This clone is a singleton in its sample. V and J are TRBV18 and TRBJ2-4; weak D call: TRBD2 (6 bases). The CDR3 contains 16 residues. Trimming cost V 4 bases and J 0 bases, with 13 bases left between them. Germline assignment: CDR1 KGHSH and CDR2 LQKENI. The CDR3 coding sequence is TGTGCCAGCTCACTAACGGGGACTTTAGCCAAAAACATTCAGTACTTC. It specifies CASSLTGTLAKNIQYF.